What follows are 19 T cell receptor beta chains derived from one specimen sequenced in a study of glioma-infiltrating T cells. The iRepertoire nested amplicon-rescue multiplex PCR amplified TCR alpha and beta CDR3s from RNA. TCRdb analysed the multiplex PCR reads with MiXCR anew, one entry per CDR3 protein. Of around 130,000 distinct CDR3 sequences listed, under 30% were seen once; the top ten hold 25% to 30%. The sample consisted of glioma tissue, nonneoplastic brain tissue, or PBMCs (not recorded which). The receptors originated from a human donor with low-grade glioma or glioblastoma, undergoing nonglioma brain surgery, or in good health (not recorded which).

This chain connects TRBV6-6 to TRBJ2-1, with 10 bases matching TRBD2. The germline V gene encodes CDR1 MNHNY and CDR2 SVGAGI (reference sequence). The CDR3 contains 18 residues. The trim removed 4 bases at V and 3 bases at J, leaving 12 bases unmatched. The CDR3 loop reads CASSSDDSGGHLYNEQFF. The CDR3 DNA follows: TGTGCCAGCAGTTCAGATGATAGCGGGGGGCATCTCTACAATGAGCAGTTCTTC.

This clonotype has just a few counts. This chain joins TRBV2 and TRBJ2-3; TRBD2 agrees at 9 bases. CDR3 length: 15 amino acids. Trimming cost V 6 bases and J 6 bases; bases outside gene matches: 10. Germline loops: CDR1 SNHLY, CDR2 FYNNEI. In DNA, the CDR3 is TGTGCCAGCAGGTCTAGCGGGGCCCGCGGGGATACGCAGTATTTT. This codes for CASRSSGARGDTQYF.

A note on this clonotype: A read error may explain this, as a much larger clone is one base away. V usage is TRBV6-5 and J usage is TRBJ1-5, with 7 nucleotides matching TRBD1. The CDR3 has 13 residues. From germline, CDR1 is MNHEY and CDR2 SVGAGI. V was clipped by 6 bases and J by 9 bases; unmatched bases: 8. Written as DNA, the CDR3 is TGTGCCAGCAGCCGACAGGGACAACGGCCCCAGCATTTT. Its translation: CASSRQGQRPQHF.

This clonotype was counted only a few times. V and J are TRBV28 and TRBJ1-1; 7 positions match TRBD1. V was pared by 2 bases and J by 5 bases, with 5 bases of the junction left unmatched. This CDR3 is 14 amino acids long. Germline CDR1 is MDHEN and CDR2 is SYDVKM. The CDR3 DNA follows: TGTGCCAGCAGTTTACTGTCAGGGGGAACTGAAGCTTTCTTT. Its protein is CASSLLSGGTEAFF.

Remarks on this clonotype: The conserved closing phenylalanine or tryptophan is absent in this CDR3, likely reflecting a read error. V is TRBV20-1 and J is TRBJ1-1; TRBD1 matches 8 bases. Germline assignment: CDR1 DFQATT and CDR2 SNEGSKA (reference sequence). With 4 bases clipped from V and 6 bases from J, the junction kept 10 bases outside the gene matches. CDR3 length: 14 residues. The chain's CDR3 is CSATTRQGTAEAFL. DNA for the CDR3: TGCAGTGCTACGACCAGACAGGGGACGGCTGAAGCTTTCCTT.

This clonotype was counted a few times. The chain joins TRBV20-1 to TRBJ1-3; no definite D call. Germline assignment: CDR1 DFQATT and CDR2 SNEGSKA (reference sequence). The CDR3 consists of 15 residues. V was cut by 0 bases and J by 0 bases, with 9 bases left in between. The CDR3 DNA follows: TGCAGTGCTAGAGAAGGTCTCAACTCTGGAAACACCATATATTTT. Encoded protein: CSAREGLNSGNTIYF.

The table lists this clonotype with many counts. The V call is TRBV20-1, the J call TRBJ2-1; a possible D gene is TRBD2 (6 bases). This CDR3 contains 13 residues. V was cut by 1 base and J by 3 bases, with 7 bases left in between. Germline V gene lookup returns CDR1 DFQATT and CDR2 SNEGSKA (reference sequence). The CDR3 sequence is CSARGDFYNEQFF. In DNA, the CDR3 is TGCAGTGCTAGAGGGGACTTCTACAATGAGCAGTTCTTC.

The J gene is TRBJ2-3, the V gene TRBV6-1; TRBD1 might be the D (5 bases). The V gene's germline CDR1 is MNHNS and CDR2 SASEGT. Trimming pared 7 bases from V and 6 bases from J, leaving 23 bases between. The CDR3 sequence is 16 residues long. As DNA, the CDR3 is TGTGCCAGCAACCCTACCGTTAGGGGCCGATGGGATACGCAGTATTTT. It specifies CASNPTVRGRWDTQYF.

The chain combines TRBV11-1 with TRBJ1-4, with D possibly matching TRBD1 (5 bases). This CDR3 is 14 amino acids long. Germline V gene lookup returns CDR1 SGHAT and CDR2 FQDESV (reference sequence). V was cut by 0 bases and J by 8 bases, with 10 bases left in between. CDR3 in amino acids: CASSLAGVREKLFF. CDR3 DNA sequence: TGTGCCAGCAGCTTAGCAGGGGTCAGAGAAAAACTGTTTTTT.

This clonotype was counted between two and nine times. The chain carries TRBV29-1 and TRBJ1-1, with TRBD1 matching over 8 bases. Looked up from germline, CDR1 is SQVTM and CDR2 is ANQGSEA. There are 15 residues in the CDR3. J was trimmed by 1 base and V by 6 bases; bases with no gene match: 10. CDR3: CSVAGQGATNTEAFF. In DNA, the CDR3 is TGCAGCGTCGCAGGGCAGGGGGCCACGAACACTGAAGCTTTCTTT.

The gene calls are TRBV20-1 and TRBJ1-1, with TRBD1 matching 11 bases. The V gene's germline CDR1 is DFQATT and CDR2 SNEGSKA (reference sequence). Germline trimming cut 7 bases from V and 10 bases from J; bases unmatched to any gene: 17. This CDR3 region has 15 residues. The DNA for the CDR3 is TGCAGTGTTCCAGGACAGGGGGCTTCGAACGCTGGAGCTTTCTTT. Translation gives CSVPGQGASNAGAFF.

The V call is TRBV10-3, the J call TRBJ1-2, with a weak D call TRBD1 (6 bases). V was trimmed by 2 bases and J by 4 bases, leaving 17 bases between them. The V gene's germline CDR1 is ENHRY and CDR2 SYGVKD. This CDR3 has 16 residues. The CDR3 DNA follows: TGTGCCATCAGTGAGGTTGGGACACAGGGCTCCTATGGCTACACCTTC. As protein: CAISEVGTQGSYGYTF.

The chain carries TRBV20-1 and TRBJ2-1; TRBD2 matches 7 bases. Germline CDR1 reads DFQATT; CDR2 reads SNEGSKA (reference sequence). The CDR3 has 14 amino acids. The V segment lost 0 bases and the J segment 9 bases; nucleotides outside the gene matches: 8. DNA for the CDR3: TGCAGTGCTAGAGAGATACTACCGGGGGGTGAGCAGTTCTTC. Translation gives CSAREILPGGEQFF.

CDR3 loop: CASSNLFSEQFF. For the CDR3, the DNA is TGTGCCAGCAGCAACCTGTTCAGTGAGCAGTTCTTC. The V call is TRBV11-3, the J call TRBJ2-1; D unresolved. The CDR3 runs 12 residues. V dropped 5 bases and J dropped 9 bases, with 11 bases sitting between them. The germline CDR1 and CDR2 sequences are SGHNT and YENEEA.

This clonotype has ten or more counts. The chain carries TRBV20-1 and TRBJ2-3, with D possibly matching TRBD2 (6 bases). This CDR3 contains 13 residues. Germline CDR1 and CDR2: DFQATT and SNEGSKA (reference sequence). Trimming shortened V by 5 bases and J by 2 bases, and 11 bases separated the two germline ends. The CDR3: CSAPRGDTDTQYF. The CDR3 region has the DNA TGCAGTGCTCCCCGCGGGGACACAGATACGCAGTATTTT.

This clonotype was seen more than once but under ten times. The chain joins TRBV7-9 to TRBJ1-3; TRBD1 might be the D (5 bases). Germline CDR1 reads SEHNR; CDR2 reads FQNEAQ (reference sequence). Trimming shortened V by 8 bases and J by 0 bases, and 17 bases separated the two germline ends. This CDR3 contains 16 residues. The CDR3 here is CASLLGTAFSGNTIYF. CDR3 nucleotide sequence: TGTGCCAGCCTGTTGGGGACGGCATTCTCTGGAAACACCATATATTTT.

A note on this clonotype: An end of the junction differs from the germline gene, which may be a read error. The chain couples TRBV3-1 to TRBJ2-3, with 7 bases fitting TRBD1. Germline V CDR1 and CDR2: LGHDT, YNNKEL (reference sequence). The CDR3 spans 15 residues. The CDR3 is CTSSQGTDYTDTQYF. The CDR3, as DNA: TGTACCAGCAGCCAAGGGACAGACTACACAGATACGCAGTATTTT.

As for this clonotype: This may arise from a read error, as a much more abundant clone is one base away. This chain uses TRBV19 with TRBJ2-5, with TRBD2 identical over 13 bases. This CDR3 has 16 amino acids. Unmatched junction bases numbered 11, after V lost 2 bases and J lost 11 bases. Germline CDR1 reads LNHDA; CDR2 reads SQIVND (reference sequence). For the CDR3, the DNA is TGTGCCAGTAGTATACAACTAGCGGGGGGGCGGAATGAGCAGTACTTC. Translated, it gives CASSIQLAGGRNEQYF.

In this sample, this clonotype turned up a few times. The chain couples TRBV10-3 to TRBJ1-1, with 11 bases identical to TRBD1. Germline assignment: CDR1 ENHRY and CDR2 SYGVKD. The V segment lost 7 bases and the J segment 3 bases; nucleotides outside the gene matches: 4. The CDR3 spans 14 residues. The CDR3 bases are TGTGCCATCAAGGGGACAGGGGGTGACACTGAAGCTTTCTTT. Translation gives CAIKGTGGDTEAFF.